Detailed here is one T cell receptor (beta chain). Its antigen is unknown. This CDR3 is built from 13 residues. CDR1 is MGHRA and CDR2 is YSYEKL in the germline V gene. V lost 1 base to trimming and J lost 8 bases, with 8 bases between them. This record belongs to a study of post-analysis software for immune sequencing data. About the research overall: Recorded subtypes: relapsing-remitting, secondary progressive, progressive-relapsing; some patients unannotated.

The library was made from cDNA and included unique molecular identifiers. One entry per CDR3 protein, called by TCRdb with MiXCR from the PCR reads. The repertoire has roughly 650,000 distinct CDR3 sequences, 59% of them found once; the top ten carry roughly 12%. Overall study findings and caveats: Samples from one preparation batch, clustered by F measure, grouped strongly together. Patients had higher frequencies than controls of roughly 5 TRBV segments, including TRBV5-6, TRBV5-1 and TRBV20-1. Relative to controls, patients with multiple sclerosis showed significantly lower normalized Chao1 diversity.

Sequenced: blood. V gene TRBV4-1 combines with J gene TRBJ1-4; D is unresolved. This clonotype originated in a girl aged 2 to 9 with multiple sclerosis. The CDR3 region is CASSQASGEKLFF. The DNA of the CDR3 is TGCGCCAGCAGCCAAGCAAGTGGCGAAAAACTGTTTTTT.